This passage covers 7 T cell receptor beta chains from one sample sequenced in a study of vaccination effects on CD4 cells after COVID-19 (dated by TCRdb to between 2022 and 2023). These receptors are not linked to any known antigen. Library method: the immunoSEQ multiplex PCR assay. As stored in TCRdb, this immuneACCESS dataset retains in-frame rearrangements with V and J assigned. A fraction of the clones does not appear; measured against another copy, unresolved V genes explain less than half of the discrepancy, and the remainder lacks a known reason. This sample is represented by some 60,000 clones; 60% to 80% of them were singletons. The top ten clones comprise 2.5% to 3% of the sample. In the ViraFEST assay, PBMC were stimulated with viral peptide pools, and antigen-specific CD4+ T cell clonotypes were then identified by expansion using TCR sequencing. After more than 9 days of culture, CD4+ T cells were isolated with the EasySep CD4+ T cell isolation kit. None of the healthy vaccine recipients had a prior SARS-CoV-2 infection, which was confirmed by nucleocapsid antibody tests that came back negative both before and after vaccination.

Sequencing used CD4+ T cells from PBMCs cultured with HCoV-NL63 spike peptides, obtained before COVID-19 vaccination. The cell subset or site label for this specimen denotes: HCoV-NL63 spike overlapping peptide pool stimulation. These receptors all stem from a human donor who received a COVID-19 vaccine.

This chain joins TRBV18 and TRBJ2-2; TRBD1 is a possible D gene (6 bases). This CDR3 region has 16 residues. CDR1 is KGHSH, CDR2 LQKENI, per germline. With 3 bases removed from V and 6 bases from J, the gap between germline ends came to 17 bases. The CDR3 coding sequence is TGTGCCAGCTCACCCGATGTGGGCAGGGGCGCCGGGGAGCTGTTTTTT. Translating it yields CASSPDVGRGAGELFF.

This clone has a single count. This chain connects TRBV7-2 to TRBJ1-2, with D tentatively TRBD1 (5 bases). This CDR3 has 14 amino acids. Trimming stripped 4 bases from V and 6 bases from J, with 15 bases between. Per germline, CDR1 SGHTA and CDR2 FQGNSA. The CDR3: CASSSYDRTHGYTF. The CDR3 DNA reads TGTGCCAGCAGCTCATATGACAGAACCCATGGCTACACCTTC.

This CDR3 reads CASSLGQGYQPQHF. The CDR3 DNA reads TGTGCCAGCAGTCTGGGACAGGGATATCAGCCCCAGCATTTT. This sequence joins TRBV2 and TRBJ1-5; 9 bases line up with TRBD1. Germline CDR1 and CDR2: SNHLY and FYNNEI. The CDR3 length is 14 residues. V shed 5 bases, J shed 5 bases, and the junction held 4 bases outside the gene matches.

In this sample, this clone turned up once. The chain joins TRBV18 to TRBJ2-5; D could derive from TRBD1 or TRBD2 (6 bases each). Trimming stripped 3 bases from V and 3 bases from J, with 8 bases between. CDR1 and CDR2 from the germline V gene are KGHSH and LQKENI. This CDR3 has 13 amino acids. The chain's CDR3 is CASSPRGEETQYF. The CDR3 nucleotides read TGTGCCAGCTCACCTAGGGGGGAAGAGACCCAGTACTTC.

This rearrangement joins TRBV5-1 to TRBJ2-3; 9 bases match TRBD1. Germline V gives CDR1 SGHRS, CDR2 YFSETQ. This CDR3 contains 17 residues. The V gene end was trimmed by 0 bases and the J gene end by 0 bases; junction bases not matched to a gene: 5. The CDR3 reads CASSLAGTGTSTDTQYF. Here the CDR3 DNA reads TGCGCCAGCAGCTTGGCCGGGACAGGGACTAGCACAGATACGCAGTATTTT.

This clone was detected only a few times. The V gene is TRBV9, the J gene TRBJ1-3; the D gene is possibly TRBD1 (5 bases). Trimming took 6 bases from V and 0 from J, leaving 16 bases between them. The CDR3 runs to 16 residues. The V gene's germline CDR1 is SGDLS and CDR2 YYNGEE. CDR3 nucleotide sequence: TGTGCCAGCACTGCTACTGGGGCGTTCTCTGGAAACACCATATATTTT. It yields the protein CASTATGAFSGNTIYF.

CDR3 nucleotides: TGTGCCAGCAGAACAAACCCCATTGGGGGGCAGTTCTTC. As protein: CASRTNPIGGQFF. The chain has TRBV28 and TRBJ2-1, with D possibly being TRBD1 or TRBD2 (5 bases each). Trimming removed 6 bases from V and 12 bases from J, with 18 bases in between. The V gene's germline CDR1 is MDHEN and CDR2 SYDVKM. This CDR3 is built from 13 residues.